The entry below gives a single T cell receptor beta chain sequence along with its context. Its antigen is undetermined. The V segment lost 4 bases and the J segment 6 bases; nucleotides outside the gene matches: 10. The CDR3 has 14 residues. Germline V gene sequence: CDR1 DFQATT, CDR2 SNEGSKA (reference sequence). The data are from a study of CD8+CD57+ T cells in acquired aplastic anemia. Study in general: The sorted CD4+ and CD8+ cells yielded an average around 3 ug of DNA. Whole-study findings and limits: Controls and patients did not differ significantly in CD8+ Simpson's diversity.

Using genomic DNA as the template, TCR beta VDJ and CDR3 profiling was carried out. TCRdb re-called the reads through MiXCR, storing one row per CDR3 protein. The sample records about 180,000 distinct CDR3 sequences, 47% being singletons. Only patients with CD8+CD57+ cell expansion on flow cytometry were chosen for sequencing. The clonotype originates from a human donor with aplastic anemia. Sequenced material: sorted CD4+, CD8+, or CD8+CD57+ T cells (not recorded which) from PBMCs. V and J are TRBV20-1 and TRBJ2-5, with 8 positions matching TRBD2. The CDR3 nucleotides read TGCAGTGCTATTCCCTCGGGAGGGGCTCAGACCCAGTACTTC. Translation gives CSAIPSGGAQTQYF.